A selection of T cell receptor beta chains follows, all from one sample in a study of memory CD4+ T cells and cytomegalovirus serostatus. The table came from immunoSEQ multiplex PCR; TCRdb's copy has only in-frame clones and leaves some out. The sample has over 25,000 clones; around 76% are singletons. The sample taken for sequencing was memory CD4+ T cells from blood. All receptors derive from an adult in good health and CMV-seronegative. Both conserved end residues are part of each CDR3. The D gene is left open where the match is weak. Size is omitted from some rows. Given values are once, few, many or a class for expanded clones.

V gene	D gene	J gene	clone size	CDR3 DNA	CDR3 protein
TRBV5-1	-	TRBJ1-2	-	TGCGCCAGCAGCCCTCAGGGGATTGTGTTAGAGTGGGGCTACACCTTC	CASSPQGIVLEWGYTF
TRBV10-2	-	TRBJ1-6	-	TGCGCCAGCAGTGGCCCAGGCTCACCCCTCCACTTT	CASSGPGSPLHF
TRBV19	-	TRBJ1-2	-	TGTGCCAGTAGTATTTCGAGGGCCGAACCCTATGGCTACACCTTC	CASSISRAEPYGYTF
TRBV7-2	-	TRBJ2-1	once	TGTGCCAGCAGTTCAGTGGCAGGGTCTACGAATGAGCAGTTCTTC	CASSSVAGSTNEQFF
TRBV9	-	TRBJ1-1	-	TGTGCCAGCAGCGCCCCTGGACACCTGAGCACTGAAGCTTTCTTT	CASSAPGHLSTEAFF
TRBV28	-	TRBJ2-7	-	TGTGCCAGCAGACTCGGACAGTCTACAGAATACGAGCAGTACTTC	CASRLGQSTEYEQYF
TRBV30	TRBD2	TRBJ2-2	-	TGTGCCTGGAGTGTACGAAGCGGGGCAGACACCGGGGAGCTGTTTTTT	CAWSVRSGADTGELFF
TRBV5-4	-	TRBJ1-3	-	TGTGCCAGCAGCCGGGACTCTTCCTCTGGAAACACCATATATTTT	CASSRDSSSGNTIYF
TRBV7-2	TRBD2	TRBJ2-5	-	TGTGCCAGCAGTCCTCGATCGGGAGGGCGAGAGACCCAGTACTTC	CASSPRSGGRETQYF
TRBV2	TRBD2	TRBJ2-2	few	TGTGCCAGCAGTGCCAGCGGGAGGATCACCGGGGAGCTGTTTTTT	CASSASGRITGELFF
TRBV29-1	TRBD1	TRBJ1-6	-	TGCAGCGTCCGAGACAGGGAGGTGTATTCACCCCTCCACTTT	CSVRDREVYSPLHF
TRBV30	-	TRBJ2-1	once	TGTGCCTGGAATCGCGGGCCAACCTACAATGAGCAGTTCTTC	CAWNRGPTYNEQFF
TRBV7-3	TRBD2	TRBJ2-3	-	TGTGCCAGCAGCCCGGGACTAGAGACAGATACGCAGTATTTT	CASSPGLETDTQYF
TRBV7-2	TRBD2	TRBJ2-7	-	TGTGCCAGCAGCTTAGTGGCGGGAGGGCCCTCCGAGCAGTACTTC	CASSLVAGGPSEQYF
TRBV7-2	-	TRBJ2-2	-	TGTGCCAGCAGCCCCCACTGGGGGGCTACTACCGGGGAGCTGTTTTTT	CASSPHWGATTGELFF
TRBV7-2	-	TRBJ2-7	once	TGTGCCAGCAGCAGGGGACCAGGCTACGAGCAGTACTTC	CASSRGPGYEQYF
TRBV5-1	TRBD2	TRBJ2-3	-	TGCGCCAGCAGCGTGAGCGGGAGGCCGACAGATACGCAGTATTTT	CASSVSGRPTDTQYF
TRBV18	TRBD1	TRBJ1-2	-	TGTGCCAGCTCCTCAGGAGGGGGCTCGGGCGGCTACACCTTC	CASSSGGGSGGYTF
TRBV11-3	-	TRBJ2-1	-	TGTGCCAGCAGCTCCTTAGACAATGAGCAGTTCTTC	CASSSLDNEQFF
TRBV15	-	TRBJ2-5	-	TGTGCCACCAGCAGAGGAGACAATCGGGAAGAGACCCAGTACTTC	CATSRGDNREETQYF
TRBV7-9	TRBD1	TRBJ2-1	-	TGTGCCAGCAGCCGCGACAGGGGCGCCTTCGCCTACAATGAGCAGTTCTTC	CASSRDRGAFAYNEQFF
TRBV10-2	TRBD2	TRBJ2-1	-	TGCGCCAGCAGAGGGACTAGCGGGCGGGGGAATGAGCAGTTCTTC	CASRGTSGRGNEQFF
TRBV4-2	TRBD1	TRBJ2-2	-	TGTGCCAGCAGCCCGCGGGACAGGGGGACCCTCACCGGGGAGCTGTTTTTT	CASSPRDRGTLTGELFF
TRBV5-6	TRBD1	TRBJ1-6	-	TGTGCCAGCAGCTCTCCGACAGGGGTGGGTTCACCCCTCCACTTT	CASSSPTGVGSPLHF
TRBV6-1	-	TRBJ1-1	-	TGTGCCAGCAGTGAAGGTAGGAGCCTCACTGAAGCTTTCTTT	CASSEGRSLTEAFF
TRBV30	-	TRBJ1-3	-	TGTGCCTGGAGTGTACAAGTTGCTGGAAACACCATATATTTT	CAWSVQVAGNTIYF
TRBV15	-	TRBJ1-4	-	TGTGCCACCAGCAGAGATCGAAAGGATGAAAAACTGTTTTTT	CATSRDRKDEKLFF
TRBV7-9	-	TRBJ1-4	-	TGTGCCAGCAGCTTAGACCAGGGAGGAATTGAAAAACTGTTTTTT	CASSLDQGGIEKLFF
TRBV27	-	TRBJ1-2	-	TGTGCCAGCAGTTACCTAACCGCAGGGTTGGGTGGCTACACCTTC	CASSYLTAGLGGYTF
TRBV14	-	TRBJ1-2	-	TGTGCCAGCAGCCAAGTGGGGGCGGGTGGCTACACCTTC	CASSQVGAGGYTF
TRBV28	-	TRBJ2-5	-	TGTGCCAGCAATAGGGCGGGGTTGTCAGAGACCCAGTACTTC	CASNRAGLSETQYF
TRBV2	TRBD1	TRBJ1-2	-	TGTGCCAGTGACTGGACAGGGGGTGGCTACACCTTC	CASDWTGGGYTF
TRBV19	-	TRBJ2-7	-	TGTGCCAGTGCTGATCGGGGCCAGCGGAACGAGCAGTACTTC	CASADRGQRNEQYF
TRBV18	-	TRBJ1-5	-	TGTGCCAGCTCCAGCCTTCCGAAGTCGCACACCTCAAATCAGCCCCAGCATTTT	CASSSLPKSHTSNQPQHF
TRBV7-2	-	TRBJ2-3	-	TGTGCCAGCAGTTGGGCCCAGGGCTCTGGCACAGATACGCAGTATTTT	CASSWAQGSGTDTQYF
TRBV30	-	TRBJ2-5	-	TGTGCCTGGAGTGTACTCGGGCAGCCAAAGGAGACCCAGTACTTC	CAWSVLGQPKETQYF
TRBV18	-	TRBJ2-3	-	TGTGCCAGCCCCGGAGGGCTCCACGGGGCAGATACGCAGTATTTT	CASPGGLHGADTQYF